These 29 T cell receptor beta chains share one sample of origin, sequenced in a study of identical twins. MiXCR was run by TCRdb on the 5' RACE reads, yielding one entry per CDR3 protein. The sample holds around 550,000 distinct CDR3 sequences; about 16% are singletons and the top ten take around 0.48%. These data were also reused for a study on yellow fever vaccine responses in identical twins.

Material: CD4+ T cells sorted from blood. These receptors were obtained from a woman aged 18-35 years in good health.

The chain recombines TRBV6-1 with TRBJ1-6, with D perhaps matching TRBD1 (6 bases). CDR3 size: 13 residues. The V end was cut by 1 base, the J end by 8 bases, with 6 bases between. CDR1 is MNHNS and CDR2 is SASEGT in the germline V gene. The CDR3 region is CASSEDRDSPLHF. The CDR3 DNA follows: TGTGCCAGCAGTGAAGACAGGGATTCACCCCTCCACTTT.

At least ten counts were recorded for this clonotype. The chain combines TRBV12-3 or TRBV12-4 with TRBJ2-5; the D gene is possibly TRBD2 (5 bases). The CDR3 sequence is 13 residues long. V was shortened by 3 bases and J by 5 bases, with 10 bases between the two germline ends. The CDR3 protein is CASSFWTGETQYF. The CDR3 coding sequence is TGTGCCAGCAGTTTTTGGACGGGGGAGACCCAGTACTTC.

In nucleotides, the CDR3 is TGTGCCAGCAGCGCCAATTCGAACCTAGCCAAAAACATTCAGTACTTC. Protein: CASSANSNLAKNIQYF. The chain links TRBV3-1 to TRBJ2-4, with D unresolved. The CDR3 spans 16 residues. CDR1 and CDR2 (germline): LGHDT, YNNKEL (reference sequence). The V end was cut by 5 bases, the J end by 0 bases, with 14 bases between.

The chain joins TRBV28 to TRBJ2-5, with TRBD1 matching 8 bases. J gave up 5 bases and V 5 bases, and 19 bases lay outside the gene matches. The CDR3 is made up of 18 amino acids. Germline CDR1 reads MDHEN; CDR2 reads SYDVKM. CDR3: CASSPSREWTGWDETQYF. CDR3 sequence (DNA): TGTGCCAGCAGTCCATCTCGCGAATGGACAGGGTGGGATGAGACCCAGTACTTC.

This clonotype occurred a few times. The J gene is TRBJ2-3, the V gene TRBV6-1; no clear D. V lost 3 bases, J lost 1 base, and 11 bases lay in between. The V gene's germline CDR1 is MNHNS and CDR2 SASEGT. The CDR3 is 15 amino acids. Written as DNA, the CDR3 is TGTGCCAGCAGTGAGCTACCCAGGCGCACAGATACGCAGTATTTT. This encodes CASSELPRRTDTQYF.

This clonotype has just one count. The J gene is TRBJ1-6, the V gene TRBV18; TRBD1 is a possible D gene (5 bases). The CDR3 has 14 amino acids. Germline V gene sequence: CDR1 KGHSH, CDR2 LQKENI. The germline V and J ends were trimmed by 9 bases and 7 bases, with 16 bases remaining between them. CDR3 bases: TGTGCCAGTCGGTGGGGGGGGAACAATTCACCCCTCCACTTT. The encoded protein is CASRWGGNNSPLHF.

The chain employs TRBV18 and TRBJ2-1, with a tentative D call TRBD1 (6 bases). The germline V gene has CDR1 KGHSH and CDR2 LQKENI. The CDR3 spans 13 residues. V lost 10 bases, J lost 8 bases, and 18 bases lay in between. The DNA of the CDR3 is TGTGCCACCGAAAGATCAGGGGTAGATGAGCAGTTCTTC. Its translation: CATERSGVDEQFF.

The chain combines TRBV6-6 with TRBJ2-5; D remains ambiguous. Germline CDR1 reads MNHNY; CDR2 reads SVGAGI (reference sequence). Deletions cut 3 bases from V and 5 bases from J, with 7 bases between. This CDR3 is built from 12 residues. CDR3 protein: CASSYGTETQYF. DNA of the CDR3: TGTGCCAGCAGTTATGGTACGGAGACCCAGTACTTC.

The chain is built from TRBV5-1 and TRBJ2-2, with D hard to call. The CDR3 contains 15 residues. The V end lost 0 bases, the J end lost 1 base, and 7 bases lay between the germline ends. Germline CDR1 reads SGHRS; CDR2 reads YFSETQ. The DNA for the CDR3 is TGCGCCAGCAGCTTGGTAGCAGAGAACACCGGGGAGCTGTTTTTT. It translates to CASSLVAENTGELFF.

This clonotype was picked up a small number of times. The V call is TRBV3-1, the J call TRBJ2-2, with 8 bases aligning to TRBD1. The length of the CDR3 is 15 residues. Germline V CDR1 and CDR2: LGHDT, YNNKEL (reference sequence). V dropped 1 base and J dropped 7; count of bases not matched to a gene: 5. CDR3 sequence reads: CASSQGLQGVGELFF. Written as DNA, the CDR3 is TGTGCCAGCAGCCAAGGTCTACAGGGGGTCGGGGAGCTGTTTTTT. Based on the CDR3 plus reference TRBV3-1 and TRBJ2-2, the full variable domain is DTAVSQTPKYLVTQMGNDKSIKCEQNLGHDTMYWYKQDSKKFLKIMFSYNNKELIINETVPNRFSPKSPDKAHLNLHINSLELGDSAVYFCASSQGLQGVGELFFGEGSRLTVL.

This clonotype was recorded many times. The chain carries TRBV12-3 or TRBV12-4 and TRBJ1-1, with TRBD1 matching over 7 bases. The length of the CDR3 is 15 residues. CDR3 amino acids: CAQGDRGSRNTEAFF. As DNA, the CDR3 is TGTGCTCAGGGGGATCGGGGGAGTCGAAACACTGAAGCTTTCTTT.

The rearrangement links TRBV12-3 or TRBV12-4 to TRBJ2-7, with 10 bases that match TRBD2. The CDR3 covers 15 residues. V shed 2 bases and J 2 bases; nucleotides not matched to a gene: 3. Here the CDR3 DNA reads TGTGCCAGCAGTTTAATAGCGGGAGGTACCTACGAGCAGTACTTC. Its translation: CASSLIAGGTYEQYF.

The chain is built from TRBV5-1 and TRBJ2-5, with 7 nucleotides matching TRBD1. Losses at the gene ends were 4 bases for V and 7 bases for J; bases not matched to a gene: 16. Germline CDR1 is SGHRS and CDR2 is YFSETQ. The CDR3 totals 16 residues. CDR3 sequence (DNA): TGCGCCAGCAGCATGAAAACAGGGGCCGAATTTGGGACCCAGTACTTC. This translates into CASSMKTGAEFGTQYF.

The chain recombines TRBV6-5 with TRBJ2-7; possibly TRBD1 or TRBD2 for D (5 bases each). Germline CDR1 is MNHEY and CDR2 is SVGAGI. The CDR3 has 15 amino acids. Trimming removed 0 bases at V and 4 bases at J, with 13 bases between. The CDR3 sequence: CASSYSFQGEYEQYF. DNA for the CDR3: TGTGCCAGCAGTTACTCGTTCCAGGGAGAGTACGAGCAGTACTTC.

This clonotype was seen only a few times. CDR3 protein: CASSQGGGGRTEAFF. CDR3 DNA: TGCGCCAGCAGTCAGGGGGGTGGCGGTCGCACTGAAGCTTTCTTT. The rearrangement uses TRBV4-1 and TRBJ1-1, with 7 bases fitting TRBD1. CDR1 is MGHRA, CDR2 YSYEKL, per germline. After removal of 6 bases from V and 4 bases from J, the junction contained 11 bases not matched to a gene. There are 15 residues in the CDR3.

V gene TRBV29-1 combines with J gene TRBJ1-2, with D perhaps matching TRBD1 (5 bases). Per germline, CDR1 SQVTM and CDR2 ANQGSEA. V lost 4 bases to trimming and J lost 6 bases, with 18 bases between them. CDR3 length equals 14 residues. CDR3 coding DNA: TGCAGCGTTGGAGGGGCTGCCCCCGCCAATGGCTACACCTTC. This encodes CSVGGAAPANGYTF. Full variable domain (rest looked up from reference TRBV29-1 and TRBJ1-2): SAVISQKPSRDICQRGTSLTIQCQVDSQVTMMFWYRQQPGQSLTLIATANQGSEATYESGFVIDKFPISRPNLTFSTLTVSNMSPEDSSIYLCSVGGAAPANGYTFGSGTRLTVV.

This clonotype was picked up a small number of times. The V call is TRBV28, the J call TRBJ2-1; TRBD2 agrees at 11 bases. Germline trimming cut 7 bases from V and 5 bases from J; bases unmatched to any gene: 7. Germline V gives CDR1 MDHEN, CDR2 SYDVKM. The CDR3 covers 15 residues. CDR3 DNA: TGTGCCAGCACATTAGCGGGAGGGCCCAACAATGAGCAGTTCTTC. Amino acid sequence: CASTLAGGPNNEQFF.

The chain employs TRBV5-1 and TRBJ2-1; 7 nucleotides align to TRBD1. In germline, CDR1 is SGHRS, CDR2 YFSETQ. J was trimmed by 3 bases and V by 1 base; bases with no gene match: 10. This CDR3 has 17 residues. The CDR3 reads CASSLSVGQGVYNEQFF. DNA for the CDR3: TGCGCCAGCAGCTTGTCAGTGGGCCAGGGGGTCTACAATGAGCAGTTCTTC.

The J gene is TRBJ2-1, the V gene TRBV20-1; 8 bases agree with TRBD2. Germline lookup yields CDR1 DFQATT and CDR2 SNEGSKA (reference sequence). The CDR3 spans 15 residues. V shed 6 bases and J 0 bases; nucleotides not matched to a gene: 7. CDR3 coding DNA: TGCAGTGCCCGTGAGCGGGGGTACTCCTACAATGAGCAGTTCTTC. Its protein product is CSARERGYSYNEQFF.

The CDR3: CASSLSAGIAYEQYF. CDR3 DNA: TGTGCCAGCAGTTTATCGGCGGGGATCGCGTACGAGCAGTACTTC. This chain uses TRBV12-3 or TRBV12-4 with TRBJ2-7; a weak D match, TRBD2 (6 bases). Trimming removed 2 bases from V and 4 bases from J, with 15 bases in between. This CDR3 region has 15 residues.

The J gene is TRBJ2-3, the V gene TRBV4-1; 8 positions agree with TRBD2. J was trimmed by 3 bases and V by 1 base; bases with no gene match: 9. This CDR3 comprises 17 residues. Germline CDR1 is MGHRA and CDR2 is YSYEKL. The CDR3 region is CASSQGERLAGTDTQYF. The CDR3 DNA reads TGCGCCAGCAGCCAAGGGGAGAGGCTAGCGGGTACAGATACGCAGTATTTT.

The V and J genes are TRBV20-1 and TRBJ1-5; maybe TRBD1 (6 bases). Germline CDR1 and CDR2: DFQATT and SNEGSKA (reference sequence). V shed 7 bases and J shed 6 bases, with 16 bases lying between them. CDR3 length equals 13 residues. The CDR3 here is CSVQQGMAQPQHF. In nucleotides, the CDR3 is TGCAGTGTCCAGCAGGGGATGGCTCAGCCCCAGCATTTT.

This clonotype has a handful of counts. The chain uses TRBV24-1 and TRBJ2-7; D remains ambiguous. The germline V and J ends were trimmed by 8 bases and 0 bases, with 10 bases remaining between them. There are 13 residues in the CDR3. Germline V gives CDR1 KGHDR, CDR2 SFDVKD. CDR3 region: CATIFQSSYEQYF. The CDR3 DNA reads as TGTGCCACCATTTTCCAATCCTCCTACGAGCAGTACTTC.

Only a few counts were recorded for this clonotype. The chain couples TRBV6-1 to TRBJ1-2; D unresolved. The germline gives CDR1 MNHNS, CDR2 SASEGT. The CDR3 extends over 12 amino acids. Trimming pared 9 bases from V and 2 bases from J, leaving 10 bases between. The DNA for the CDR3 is TGTGCCAGTGCAGGTTCCAACTATGGCTACACCTTC. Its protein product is CASAGSNYGYTF.

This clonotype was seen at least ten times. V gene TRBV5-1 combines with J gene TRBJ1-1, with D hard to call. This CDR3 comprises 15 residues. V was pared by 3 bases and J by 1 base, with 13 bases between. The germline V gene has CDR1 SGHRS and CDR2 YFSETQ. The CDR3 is CASSSQGSQNTEAFF. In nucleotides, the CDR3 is TGCGCCAGCAGCTCCCAAGGCAGCCAGAACACTGAAGCTTTCTTT.

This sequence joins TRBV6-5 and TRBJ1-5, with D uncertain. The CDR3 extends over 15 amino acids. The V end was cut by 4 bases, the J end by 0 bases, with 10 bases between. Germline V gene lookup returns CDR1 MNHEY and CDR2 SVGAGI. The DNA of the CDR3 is TGTGCCAGCAGTTCAGCCGGGCGTAGCAATCAGCCCCAGCATTTT. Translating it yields CASSSAGRSNQPQHF.

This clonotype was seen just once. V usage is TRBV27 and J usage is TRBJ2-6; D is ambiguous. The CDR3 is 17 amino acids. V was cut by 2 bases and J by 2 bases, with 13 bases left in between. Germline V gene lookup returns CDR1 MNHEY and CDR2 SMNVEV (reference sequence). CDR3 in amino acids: CASSLMQATAGANVLTF. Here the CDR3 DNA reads TGTGCCAGCAGTTTAATGCAGGCTACGGCTGGGGCCAACGTCCTGACTTTC.

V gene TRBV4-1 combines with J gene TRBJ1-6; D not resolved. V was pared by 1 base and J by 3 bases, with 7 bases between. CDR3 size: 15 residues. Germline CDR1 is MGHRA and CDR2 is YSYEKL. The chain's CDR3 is CASSQVHLYNSPLHF. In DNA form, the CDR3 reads TGCGCCAGCAGCCAAGTCCACCTCTATAATTCACCCCTCCACTTT.

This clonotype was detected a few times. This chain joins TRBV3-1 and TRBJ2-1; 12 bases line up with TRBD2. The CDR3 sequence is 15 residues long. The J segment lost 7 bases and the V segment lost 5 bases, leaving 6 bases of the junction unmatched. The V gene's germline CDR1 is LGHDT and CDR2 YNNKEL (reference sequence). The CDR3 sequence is CASSETSGSGNEQFF. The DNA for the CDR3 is TGTGCCAGCAGCGAGACTAGCGGGAGCGGTAATGAGCAGTTCTTC.